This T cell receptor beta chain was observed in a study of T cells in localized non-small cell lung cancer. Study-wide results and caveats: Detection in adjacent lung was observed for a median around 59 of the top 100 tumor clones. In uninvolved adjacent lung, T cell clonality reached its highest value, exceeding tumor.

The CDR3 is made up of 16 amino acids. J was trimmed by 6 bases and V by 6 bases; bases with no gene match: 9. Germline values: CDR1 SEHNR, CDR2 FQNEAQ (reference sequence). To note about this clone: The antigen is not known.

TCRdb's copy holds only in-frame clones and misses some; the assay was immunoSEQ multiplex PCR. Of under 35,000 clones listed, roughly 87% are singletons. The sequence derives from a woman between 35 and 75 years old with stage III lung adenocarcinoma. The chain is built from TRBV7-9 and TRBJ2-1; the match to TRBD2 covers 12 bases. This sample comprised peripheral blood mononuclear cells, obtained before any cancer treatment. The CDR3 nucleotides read TGTGCCAGCAGTAGCACTAGCGGGAGGTACCGCAATGAGCAGTTCTTC. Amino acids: CASSSTSGRYRNEQFF.